The present entry profiles one T cell receptor beta chain with its context. The data were taken from a study of blood T cell repertoires in COVID-19. The repertoire was sequenced with immunoSEQ multiplex PCR; TCRdb's copy has only in-frame clones and lacks some. Of over 250,000 clones listed, more than 75% are singletons. CDR1 is MNHEY, CDR2 SVGEGT, per germline. V lost 3 bases and J lost 6; bases outside the gene matches: 6. This CDR3 is built from 14 residues. The receptor comes from a woman aged 55-70 years in a cohort exposed to, infected with or recovered from COVID-19 (not recorded which). The chain combines TRBV6-2 or TRBV6-3 with TRBJ2-7, with 9 positions matching TRBD2. Sample: PBMCs or T cells enriched from blood (not recorded which). The CDR3 bases are TGTGCCAGCAGTTATATAGCGGGAGAAGGCGAGCAGTACTTC. Its protein product is CASSYIAGEGEQYF.